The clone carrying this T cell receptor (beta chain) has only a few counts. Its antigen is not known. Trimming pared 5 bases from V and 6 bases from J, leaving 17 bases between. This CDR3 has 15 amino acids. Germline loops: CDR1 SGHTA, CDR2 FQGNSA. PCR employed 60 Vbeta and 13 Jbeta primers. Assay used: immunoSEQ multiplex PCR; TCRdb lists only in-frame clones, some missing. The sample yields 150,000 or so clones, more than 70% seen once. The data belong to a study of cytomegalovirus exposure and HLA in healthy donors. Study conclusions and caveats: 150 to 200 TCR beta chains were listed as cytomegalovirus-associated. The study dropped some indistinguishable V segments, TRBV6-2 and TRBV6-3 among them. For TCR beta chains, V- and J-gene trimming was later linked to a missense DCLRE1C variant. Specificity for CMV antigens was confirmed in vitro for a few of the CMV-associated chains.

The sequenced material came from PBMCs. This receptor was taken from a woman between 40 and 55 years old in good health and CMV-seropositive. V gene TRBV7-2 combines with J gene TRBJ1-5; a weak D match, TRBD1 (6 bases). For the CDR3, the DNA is TGTGCCAGCAGCCCGGACAGCTCGCGGGTTCAGCCCCAGCATTTT. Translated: CASSPDSSRVQPQHF.